This T cell receptor (beta chain) was obtained from a study of human T cells and chemical hapten exposure. Overall study context: Chiefly women, the patients showed alopecia areata, totalis or universalis.

MiXCR was run by TCRdb on the RACE reads, yielding one entry per CDR3 protein. The table lists around 95,000 distinct CDR3 sequences, under 14% of them singletons. This clonotype was recorded at least ten times. Time point of the sample: pre-sensitization, week 0. Treatment specified: therapeutic diphenylcyclopropenone sensitization with weekly scalp DPC. CDR1 and CDR2 from the germline V gene are SGDLS and YYNGEE. The CDR3 covers 14 residues. V was trimmed by 4 bases and J by 8 bases, leaving 18 bases between them. Here the sequenced sample was whole blood, taken in connection with sensitization to the hapten diphenylcyclopropenone (DPC). The genes are TRBV9 and TRBJ1-2; D is uncertain. The sequence was collected from a woman aged 55-69 years with alopecia areata. Some clones in this sample may be carry-over from other donors' samples. The CDR3 bases are TGTGCCAGCAGCCAATCCCCCAACTTTGGGGGCTACACCTTC. Translated, it gives CASSQSPNFGGYTF. Combining the CDR3 with reference TRBV9 and TRBJ1-2 gives the whole variable domain DSGVTQTPKHLITATGQRVTLRCSPRSGDLSVYWYQQSLDQGLQFLIQYYNGEERAKGNILERFSAQQFPDLHSELNLSSLELGDSALYFCASSQSPNFGGYTFGSGTRLTVV.